These T cell receptor beta chains were read from a single sample in a study of cytomegalovirus exposure and HLA in healthy donors. This table comes from immunoSEQ multiplex PCR, and its TCRdb copy is limited to in-frame clones, with some not included. In the table there are nearly 200,000 clones, roughly four fifths of which are singletons. Sequencing used PBMCs. These TCRs come from a woman in her twenties or thirties in good health and CMV-seropositive. Both conserved end residues are part of each CDR3. The D gene is left open where the match is weak. Clone sizes are given selectively: once, few, many, or a class where the clone is expanded.

D	size	V	J	DNA	CDR3
TRBD2	few	TRBV5-6	TRBJ2-1	TGTGCCAGCAGCTTGAGGTCGCGGGGGGGCCGAGGGAATGAGCAGTTCTTC	CASSLRSRGGRGNEQFF
TRBD2	NA	TRBV5-1	TRBJ2-3	TGCGCCAGCAGAAACCGGCTAGCGGGCACAGATACGCAGTATTTT	CASRNRLAGTDTQYF
NA	NA	TRBV19	TRBJ1-5	TGTGCCAGTAGTATAGTTCCCGGGATTTATCAGCCCCAGCATTTT	CASSIVPGIYQPQHF
TRBD1	once	TRBV6-6	TRBJ2-5	TGTGCCAGCAGTTTAGAACAGGGGATAAGTACCCAGTACTTC	CASSLEQGISTQYF
NA	NA	TRBV4-3	TRBJ2-3	TGCGCCAGCAGCCAAGCAGGGATCGATACGCAGTATTTT	CASSQAGIDTQYF
NA	NA	TRBV25-1	TRBJ1-6	TGTGCCAGCAGTGACGGTCGGGATAATTCACCCCTCCACTTT	CASSDGRDNSPLHF
TRBD2	NA	TRBV7-6	TRBJ2-5	TGTGCCAGCAGCATGAAGCGGGGGGGAGGGGAGACCCAGTACTTC	CASSMKRGGGETQYF
NA	NA	TRBV2	TRBJ2-7	TGTGCCAGCGGTCAGTCGTTCTACGAGCAGTACTTC	CASGQSFYEQYF
TRBD1	NA	TRBV6-4	TRBJ2-1	TGTGCCAGCAGTGCACAGGGGAGACCTTACAATGAGCAGTTCTTC	CASSAQGRPYNEQFF
TRBD2	NA	TRBV9	TRBJ2-1	TGTGCCAGCAGCGCTGGAGGCGCCGGGACTAGCCACTATGAGCAGTTCTTC	CASSAGGAGTSHYEQFF
NA	NA	TRBV5-6	TRBJ2-7	TGTGCCAGCAGCCCGCCGTGGCCCTTGAGGGACGAGCAGTACTTC	CASSPPWPLRDEQYF
NA	NA	TRBV19	TRBJ1-5	TGTGCCAGTAGTATAGAGGTGACAGGTAGCAATCAGCCCCAGCATTTT	CASSIEVTGSNQPQHF
TRBD2	few	TRBV29-1	TRBJ2-3	TGCAGCGCCGGGGGAGGGACTAGAGTATCAGATACGCAGTATTTT	CSAGGGTRVSDTQYF
NA	NA	TRBV29-1	TRBJ2-3	TGCAGCGCCACGCCTGCGGGAGATACGCAGTATTTT	CSATPAGDTQYF
TRBD1	NA	TRBV4-1	TRBJ2-1	TGCGCCAGCAGCCTTACAGGGGGGAATGAGCAGTTCTTC	CASSLTGGNEQFF
NA	NA	TRBV6-5	TRBJ2-5	TGTGCCAGCAGTTACTGGGGCCTCCGAGAGACCCAGTACTTC	CASSYWGLRETQYF
NA	NA	TRBV29-1	TRBJ1-4	TGCAGCGCCTCCGGGACATATGAAAAACTGTTTTTT	CSASGTYEKLFF
NA	NA	TRBV28	TRBJ1-1	TGTGCCAGCTCTCACAGCACTGAAGCTTTCTTT	CASSHSTEAFF
TRBD1	NA	TRBV30	TRBJ1-5	TGTGCCTGGGGCAGGGGGAGCCGCAATCAGCCCCAGCATTTT	CAWGRGSRNQPQHF
NA	few	TRBV5-1	TRBJ2-3	TGCGCCAGCAGCTGGGGACGGGGGAGCACAGATACGCAGTATTTT	CASSWGRGSTDTQYF
TRBD2	NA	TRBV11-2	TRBJ2-1	TGTGCCAGCAGCAGGGAGAGGGGACGGGAGGGCAATGAGCAGTTCTTC	CASSRERGREGNEQFF
TRBD1	NA	TRBV7-2	TRBJ2-7	TGTGCCAGCAGCCTGGTAGGGACAGGGGGCAATATCGCGCAGTACTTC	CASSLVGTGGNIAQYF
TRBD2	NA	TRBV11-3	TRBJ2-1	TGTGCCAGCAGTCACGGGACACTAGCGGGTAGTGGGCAGTTCTTC	CASSHGTLAGSGQFF
TRBD1	few	TRBV18	TRBJ1-2	TGTGCCAGCTCACCGGACCGGGACAGGGTGAACTATGGCTACACCTTC	CASSPDRDRVNYGYTF
TRBD2	NA	TRBV18	TRBJ2-3	TGTGCCAGCTCACGGGGACTAGCGGCTAGCACAGATACGCAGTATTTT	CASSRGLAASTDTQYF
TRBD1	NA	TRBV6-5	TRBJ2-5	TGTGCCAGCAGTTACCTGGGACAGGGTGGTTTGGAGACCCAGTACTTC	CASSYLGQGGLETQYF
NA	NA	TRBV6-6	TRBJ2-7	TGTGCCAGCAGTTACTCGAGCGTATACGAGCAGTACTTC	CASSYSSVYEQYF
NA	NA	TRBV4-2	TRBJ1-5	TGTGCCAGCAGCCAAGAATCCCAGGCAAATCAGCCCCAGCATTTT	CASSQESQANQPQHF
NA	NA	TRBV28	TRBJ2-7	TGTGCCAGCAGTTACTATGAGGGCAGCTCCTACGAGCAGTACTTC	CASSYYEGSSYEQYF
NA	NA	TRBV30	TRBJ1-1	TGTGCCTGGAGCGAGAATCTTGGCACTGAAGCTTTCTTT	CAWSENLGTEAFF
NA	NA	TRBV2	TRBJ1-2	TGTGCCAGCAGCCGTTGGACAGCCGCTAACTATGGCTACACCTTC	CASSRWTAANYGYTF
NA	NA	TRBV5-4	TRBJ2-5	TGTGCCAGCCGTTTACTACCTACCGACCAAGAGACCCAGTACTTC	CASRLLPTDQETQYF
NA	NA	TRBV4-2	TRBJ2-6	TGTGCCAGCAGCCAAGAAAGGGGTCAGGGAACCGGGGCCAACGTCCTGACTTTC	CASSQERGQGTGANVLTF
NA	NA	TRBV6-5	TRBJ1-2	TGTGCCAGCAGGGGGGCAGGGGCGAACTATGGCTACACCTTC	CASRGAGANYGYTF
NA	NA	TRBV5-5	TRBJ1-1	TGTGCCAGCAGTAAGGAGCAGAACACTGAAGCTTTCTTT	CASSKEQNTEAFF
TRBD1	NA	TRBV7-2	TRBJ1-5	TGTGCCAGCAGCCGGGACAGCCCGAATCAGCCCCAGCATTTT	CASSRDSPNQPQHF
NA	few	TRBV5-1	TRBJ1-3	TGCGCCAGCAGCCAAATCCCAGGGGTGGGAAACACCATATATTTT	CASSQIPGVGNTIYF
NA	NA	TRBV6-1	TRBJ1-1	TGTGCCAGCAGTGCAGCCATGAACACTGAAGCTTTCTTT	CASSAAMNTEAFF
NA	NA	TRBV19	TRBJ1-5	TGTGCCAGTACCCAGCAACAGGGAAAGCCCCAGCATTTT	CASTQQQGKPQHF
TRBD2	NA	TRBV5-6	TRBJ2-1	TGTGCCAGCAGCTTAGCAGGACTAGCGTCTCCCCGTCCGTTCTTC	CASSLAGLASPRPFF
TRBD2	NA	TRBV19	TRBJ2-1	TGTGCCAGTAGACCGACTAGCGGGGGTTACAATGAGCAGTTCTTC	CASRPTSGGYNEQFF
TRBD1	NA	TRBV10-1	TRBJ2-3	TGCGCCAGCAGTGATGGTGTCAGGGGGTCAGATACGCAGTATTTT	CASSDGVRGSDTQYF
TRBD1	NA	TRBV30	TRBJ2-7	TGTGCCTGGAGAGGGGGACAGCGGACCTACGAGCAGTACTTC	CAWRGGQRTYEQYF
NA	NA	TRBV5-6	TRBJ2-4	TGTGCCAGCAGCTTGGAAGGACAGCCGTACTTC	CASSLEGQPYF
TRBD1	NA	TRBV4-1	TRBJ2-7	TGCGCCAGCAGCCAAGTTTGGGGGACAGGGACGGTATCCTACGAGCAGTACTTC	CASSQVWGTGTVSYEQYF
NA	NA	TRBV5-6	TRBJ1-6	TGTGCCAGCAGCTTATTGACAGATAATTCACCCCTCCACTTT	CASSLLTDNSPLHF
NA	NA	TRBV15	TRBJ1-4	TGTGCCACCAGTTACAGGGTGGGTAATGAAAAACTGTTTTTT	CATSYRVGNEKLFF
NA	few	TRBV2	TRBJ1-1	TGTGCCAGCAGTGATTTTACAGGGTCGAACACTGAAGCTTTCTTT	CASSDFTGSNTEAFF
NA	NA	TRBV4-3	TRBJ2-6	TGCGCCAGCAGCCAAGATGACAGTTCGGTCTTCTCTGGGGCCAACGTCCTGACTTTC	CASSQDDSSVFSGANVLTF
NA	NA	TRBV7-3	TRBJ2-1	TGTGCCAGCAGCCCAGGGACTGGTTACAATGAGCAGTTCTTC	CASSPGTGYNEQFF
TRBD1	few	TRBV19	TRBJ2-6	TGTGCCAGTACCCGACAGGGAGACTCTGGGGCCAACGTCCTGACTTTC	CASTRQGDSGANVLTF
TRBD2	NA	TRBV5-1	TRBJ2-2	TGCGCCAGCAGCCTCACTAGCGGGAGCCCCACCGGGGAGCTGTTTTTT	CASSLTSGSPTGELFF
NA	NA	TRBV4-3	TRBJ1-5	TGCGCCAGCAGCCAAGAACCTAACCACCCTAATCAGCCCCAGCATTTT	CASSQEPNHPNQPQHF
TRBD2	NA	TRBV5-1	TRBJ2-2	TGCGCCAGCAGCTTGTTGTCCGAGGGAGGGACCGGGGAGCTGTTTTTT	CASSLLSEGGTGELFF
TRBD1	NA	TRBV27	TRBJ2-1	TGTGCCAGCAGCCGATACGGACAGGGGTCGTCCAATGAGCAGTTCTTC	CASSRYGQGSSNEQFF
NA	few	TRBV9	TRBJ1-2	TGTGCCAGCAGCGCCCGGACAGCCCTCTATGGCTACACCTTC	CASSARTALYGYTF
NA	NA	TRBV7-2	TRBJ2-7	TGTGCCAGCAGCTTAGGGACCGGGAATCGTATCTACGAGCAGTACTTC	CASSLGTGNRIYEQYF
NA	NA	TRBV7-2	TRBJ2-5	TGTGCCAGCAGCTTAGGGCGGGTCGGCGAGACCCAGTACTTC	CASSLGRVGETQYF
NA	NA	TRBV7-3	TRBJ1-6	TGTGCCAGCAGCTTAGCGGGACCCCCTACACCCCTCCACTTT	CASSLAGPPTPLHF
TRBD2	NA	TRBV23-1	TRBJ2-5	TGCGCCAGCAGTCGGTTGGGACTAGCGGGAGAACCCCAAGAGACCCAGTACTTC	CASSRLGLAGEPQETQYF